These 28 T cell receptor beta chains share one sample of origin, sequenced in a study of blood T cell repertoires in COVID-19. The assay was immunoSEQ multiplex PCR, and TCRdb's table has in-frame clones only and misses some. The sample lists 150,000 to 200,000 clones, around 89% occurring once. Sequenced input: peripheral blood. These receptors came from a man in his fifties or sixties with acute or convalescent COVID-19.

The CDR3 nucleotides read TGTGCTAGTGGTTACAGGGGGGACTATGGCTACACCTTC. It codes for CASGYRGDYGYTF. The chain combines TRBV12-5 with TRBJ1-2; 8 positions agree with TRBD1. The CDR3 consists of 13 residues. CDR1 and CDR2 (germline): LGHNT, FRNRAP. Germline trimming cut 4 bases from V and 3 bases from J; bases unmatched to any gene: 1. Supplemented by reference TRBV12-5 and TRBJ1-2, the full variable domain reads DARVTQTPRHKVTEMGQEVTMRCQPILGHNTVFWYRQTMMQGLELLAYFRNRAPLDDSGMPKDRFSAEMPDATLATLKIQPSEPRDSAVYFCASGYRGDYGYTFGSGTRLTVV.

CDR3 amino acids: CASSSRGIYEQYF. The CDR3 nucleotides are TGTGCCAGCAGCTCCAGGGGGATCTACGAGCAGTACTTC. The chain is built from TRBV11-3 and TRBJ2-7; 7 nucleotides align to TRBD1. The CDR3 covers 13 residues. V lost 4 bases to trimming and J lost 3 bases; unmatched junction nucleotides: 3. CDR1 SGHNT and CDR2 YENEEA come from the germline V gene.

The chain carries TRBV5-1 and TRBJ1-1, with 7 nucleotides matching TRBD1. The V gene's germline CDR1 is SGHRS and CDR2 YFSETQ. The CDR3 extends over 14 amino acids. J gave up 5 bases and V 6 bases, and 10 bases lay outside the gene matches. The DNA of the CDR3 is TGCGCCAGCAATCCAGAGGGGGCGAGGACTGAAGCTTTCTTT. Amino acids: CASNPEGARTEAFF.

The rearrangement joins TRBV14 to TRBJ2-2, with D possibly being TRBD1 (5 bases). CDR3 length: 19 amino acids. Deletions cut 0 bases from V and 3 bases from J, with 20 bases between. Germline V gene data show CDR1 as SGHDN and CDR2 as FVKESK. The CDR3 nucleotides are TGTGCCAGCAGCCAAGAAGGCCCCTGGGCCAGGGTAGACACCGGGGAGCTGTTTTTT. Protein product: CASSQEGPWARVDTGELFF. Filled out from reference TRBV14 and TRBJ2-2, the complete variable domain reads EAGVTQFPSHSVIEKGQTVTLRCDPISGHDNLYWYRRVMGKEIKFLLHFVKESKQDESGMPNNRFLAERTGGTYSTLKVQPAELEDSGVYFCASSQEGPWARVDTGELFFGEGSRLTVL.

CDR3 coding DNA: TGTGCCAGTAGTTTACGACAGGGGTACAGGAACACCATATATTTT. Translating it yields CASSLRQGYRNTIYF. V gene TRBV19 combines with J gene TRBJ1-3, with 8 positions matching TRBD1. Germline V gene sequence: CDR1 LNHDA, CDR2 SQIVND (reference sequence). After removal of 5 bases from V and 7 bases from J, the junction contained 10 bases not matched to a gene. The CDR3 has 15 residues.

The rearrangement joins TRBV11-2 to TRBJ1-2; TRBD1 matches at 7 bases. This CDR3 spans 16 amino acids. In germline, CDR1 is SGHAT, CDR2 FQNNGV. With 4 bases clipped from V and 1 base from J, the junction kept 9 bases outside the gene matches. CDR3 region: CASSSTEGAFNYGYTF. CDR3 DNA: TGTGCCAGCAGCTCCACGGAGGGGGCTTTTAACTATGGCTACACCTTC.

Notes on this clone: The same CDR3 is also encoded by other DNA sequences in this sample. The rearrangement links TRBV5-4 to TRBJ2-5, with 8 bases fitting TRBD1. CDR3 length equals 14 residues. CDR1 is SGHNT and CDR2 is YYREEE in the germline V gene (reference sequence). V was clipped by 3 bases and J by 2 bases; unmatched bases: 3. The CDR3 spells CASSSDRAQETQYF. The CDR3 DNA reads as TGTGCCAGCAGCTCGGACAGGGCACAAGAGACCCAGTACTTC.

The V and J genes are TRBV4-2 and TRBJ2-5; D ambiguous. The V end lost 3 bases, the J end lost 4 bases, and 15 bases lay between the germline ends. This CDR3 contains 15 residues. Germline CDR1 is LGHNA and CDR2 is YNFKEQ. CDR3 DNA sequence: TGTGCCAGCAGCCATCACCATAAGACGGGAGAGACCCAGTACTTC. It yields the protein CASSHHHKTGETQYF.

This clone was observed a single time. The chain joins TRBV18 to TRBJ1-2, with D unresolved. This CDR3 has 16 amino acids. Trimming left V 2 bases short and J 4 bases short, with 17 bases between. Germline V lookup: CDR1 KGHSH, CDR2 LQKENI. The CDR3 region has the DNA TGTGCCAGCTCACCAGACGCGGGAAGGGCCTCCTATGGCTACACCTTC. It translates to CASSPDAGRASYGYTF. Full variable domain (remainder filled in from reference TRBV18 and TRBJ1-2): NAGVMQNPRHLVRRRGQEARLRCSPMKGHSHVYWYRQLPEEGLKFMVYLQKENIIDESGMPKERFSAEFPKEGPSILRIQQVVRGDSAAYFCASSPDAGRASYGYTFGSGTRLTVV.

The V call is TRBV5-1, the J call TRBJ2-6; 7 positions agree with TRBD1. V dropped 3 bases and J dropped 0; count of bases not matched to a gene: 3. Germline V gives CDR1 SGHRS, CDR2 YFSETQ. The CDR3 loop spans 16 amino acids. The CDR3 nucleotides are TGCGCCAGCAGCTCCGGGACAGCCTCTGGGGCCAACGTCCTGACTTTC. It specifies CASSSGTASGANVLTF.

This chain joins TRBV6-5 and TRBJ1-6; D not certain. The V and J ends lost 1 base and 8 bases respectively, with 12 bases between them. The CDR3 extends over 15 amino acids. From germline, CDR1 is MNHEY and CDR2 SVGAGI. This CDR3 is CASSYWEGADSPLHF. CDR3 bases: TGTGCCAGCAGTTACTGGGAGGGCGCCGATTCACCCCTCCACTTT.

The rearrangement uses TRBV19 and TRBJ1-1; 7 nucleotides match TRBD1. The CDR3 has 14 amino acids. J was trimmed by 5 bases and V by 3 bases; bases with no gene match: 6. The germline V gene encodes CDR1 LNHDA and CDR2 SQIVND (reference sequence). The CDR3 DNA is TGTGCCAGTAGTATCGGAGACAGGGAAACTGAAGCTTTCTTT. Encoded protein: CASSIGDRETEAFF.

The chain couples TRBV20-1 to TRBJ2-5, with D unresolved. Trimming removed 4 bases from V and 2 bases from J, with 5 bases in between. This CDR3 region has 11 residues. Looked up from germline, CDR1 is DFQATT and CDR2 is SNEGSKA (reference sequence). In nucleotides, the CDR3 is TGCAGTGCTACCACTCAAGAGACCCAGTACTTC. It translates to CSATTQETQYF.

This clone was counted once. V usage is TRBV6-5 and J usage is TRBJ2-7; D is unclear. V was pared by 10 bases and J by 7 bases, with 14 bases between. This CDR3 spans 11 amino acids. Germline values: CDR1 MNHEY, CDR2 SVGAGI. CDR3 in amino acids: CATMTGWEQYV. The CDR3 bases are TGTGCCACCATGACCGGGTGGGAGCAGTACGTC.

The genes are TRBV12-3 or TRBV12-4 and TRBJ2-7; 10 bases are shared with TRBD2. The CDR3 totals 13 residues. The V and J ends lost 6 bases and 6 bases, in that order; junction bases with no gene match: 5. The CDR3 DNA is TGTGCCAGCAGGAACGGACTAGCGGTCGAGCAGTACTTC. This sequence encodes CASRNGLAVEQYF.

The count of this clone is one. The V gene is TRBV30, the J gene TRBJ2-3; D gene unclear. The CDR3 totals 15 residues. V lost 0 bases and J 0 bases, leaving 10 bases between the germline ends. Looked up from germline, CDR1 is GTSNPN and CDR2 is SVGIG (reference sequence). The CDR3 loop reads CAWSVLATSTDTQYF. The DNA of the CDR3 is TGTGCCTGGAGTGTACTCGCGACTAGCACAGATACGCAGTATTTT.

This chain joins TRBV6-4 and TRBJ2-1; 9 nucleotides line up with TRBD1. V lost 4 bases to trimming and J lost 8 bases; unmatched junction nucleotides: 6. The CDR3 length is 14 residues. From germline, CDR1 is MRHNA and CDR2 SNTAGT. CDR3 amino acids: CASSVTGGEDEQFF. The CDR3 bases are TGTGCCAGCAGTGTCACAGGGGGCGAGGATGAGCAGTTCTTC.

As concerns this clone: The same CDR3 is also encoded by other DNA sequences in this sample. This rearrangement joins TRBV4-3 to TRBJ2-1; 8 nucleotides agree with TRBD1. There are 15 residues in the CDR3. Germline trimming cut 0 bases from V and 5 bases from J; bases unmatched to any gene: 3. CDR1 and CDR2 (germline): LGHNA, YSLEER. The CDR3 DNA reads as TGCGCCAGCAGCCAAGAAGGGACAGGAAACAATGAGCAGTTCTTC. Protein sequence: CASSQEGTGNNEQFF.

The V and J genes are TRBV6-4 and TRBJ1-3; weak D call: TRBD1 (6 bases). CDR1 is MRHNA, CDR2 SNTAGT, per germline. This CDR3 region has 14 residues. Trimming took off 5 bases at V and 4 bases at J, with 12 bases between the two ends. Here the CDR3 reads CASSHRVAGNTIYF. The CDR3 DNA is TGTGCCAGCAGTCACAGGGTAGCCGGAAACACCATATATTTT.

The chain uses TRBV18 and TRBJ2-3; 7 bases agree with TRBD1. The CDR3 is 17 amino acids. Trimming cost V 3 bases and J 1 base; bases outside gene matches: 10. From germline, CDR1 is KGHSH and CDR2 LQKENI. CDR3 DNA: TGTGCCAGCTCACCGGCCCCAAGGGGGCAGCGCACAGATACGCAGTATTTT. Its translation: CASSPAPRGQRTDTQYF.

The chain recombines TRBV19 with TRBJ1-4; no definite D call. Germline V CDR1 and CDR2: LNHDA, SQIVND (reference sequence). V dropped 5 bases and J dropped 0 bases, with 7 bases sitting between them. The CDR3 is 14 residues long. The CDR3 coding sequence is TGTGCCAGTAGTGAGGGTACAACTAATGAAAAACTGTTTTTT. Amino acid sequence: CASSEGTTNEKLFF.

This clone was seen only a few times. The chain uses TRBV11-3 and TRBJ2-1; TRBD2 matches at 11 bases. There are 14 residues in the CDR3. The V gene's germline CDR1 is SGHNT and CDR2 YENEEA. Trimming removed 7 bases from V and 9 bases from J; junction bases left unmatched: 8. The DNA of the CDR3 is TGTGCCAGCATCCTACTAGCGGGAGAGGGTGAGCAGTTCTTC. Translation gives CASILLAGEGEQFF.

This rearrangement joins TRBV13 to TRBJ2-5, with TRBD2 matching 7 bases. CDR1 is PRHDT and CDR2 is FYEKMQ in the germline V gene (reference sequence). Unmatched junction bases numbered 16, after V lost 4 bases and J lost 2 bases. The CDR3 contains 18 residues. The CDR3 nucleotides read TGTGCCAGCAGCTCAAGGCCAGCGGGAATAAGGGAACAAGAGACCCAGTACTTC. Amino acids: CASSSRPAGIREQETQYF.

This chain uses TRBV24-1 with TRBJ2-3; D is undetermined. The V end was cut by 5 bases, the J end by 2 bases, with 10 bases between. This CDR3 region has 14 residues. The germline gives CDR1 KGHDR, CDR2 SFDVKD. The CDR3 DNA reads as TGTGCCACCAGTGCGCAGTCCATCACAGATACGCAGTATTTT. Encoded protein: CATSAQSITDTQYF.

In DNA form, the CDR3 reads TGCAGCGTTGAAGACGGGTTCGGGCAGCCCCAGCATTTT. Protein: CSVEDGFGQPQHF. The chain couples TRBV29-1 to TRBJ1-5; D unresolved. This CDR3 comprises 13 residues. Germline V gives CDR1 SQVTM, CDR2 ANQGSEA. V lost 0 bases and J 7 bases, leaving 10 bases between the germline ends.

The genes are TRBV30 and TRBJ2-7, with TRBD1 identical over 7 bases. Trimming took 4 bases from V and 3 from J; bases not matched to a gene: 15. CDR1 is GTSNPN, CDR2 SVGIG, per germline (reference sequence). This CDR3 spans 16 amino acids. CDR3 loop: CAWTRGIEGAFYEQYF. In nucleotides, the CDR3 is TGTGCCTGGACCAGGGGGATTGAGGGGGCTTTCTACGAGCAGTACTTC.

The CDR3, as DNA: TGCGCCAGCAGCCAAGATCTCCCCAGCTACAATGAGCAGTTCTTC. Its translation is CASSQDLPSYNEQFF. The chain carries TRBV4-1 and TRBJ2-1; no clear D gene. The germline V gene has CDR1 MGHRA and CDR2 YSYEKL. This CDR3 has 15 amino acids. V was cut by 0 bases and J by 3 bases, with 9 bases left in between.

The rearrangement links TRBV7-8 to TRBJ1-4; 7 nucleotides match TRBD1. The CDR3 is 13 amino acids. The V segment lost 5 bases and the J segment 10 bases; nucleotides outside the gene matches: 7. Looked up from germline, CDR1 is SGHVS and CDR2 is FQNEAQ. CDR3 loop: CASSRDSFGKLFF. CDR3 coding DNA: TGTGCCAGCAGCAGGGACAGCTTCGGAAAACTGTTTTTT.